The 9 T cell receptor beta chains reported below all come from one sample, sequenced in a study of tumor and adjacent non-tumor tissue in lung cancer. The library came from three nested PCR rounds adapted from ARM-PCR protocols. TCRdb itself ran the multiplex PCR reads through MiXCR, one entry per CDR3 protein. Among tens of thousands of distinct CDR3 sequences listed, 77% were seen once. The template was RNA from unsorted bulk tissue. Sequencing input: lung tumor tissue. The receptors derive from a woman aged 50 to 65 with non-small cell lung cancer.

The chain combines TRBV4-1 with TRBJ1-4; D not resolved. In germline, CDR1 is MGHRA, CDR2 YSYEKL. This CDR3 has 15 amino acids. V dropped 7 bases and J dropped 0 bases, with 12 bases sitting between them. The CDR3 protein is CASTGNCPTNEKLFF. DNA for the CDR3: TGCGCCAGCACGGGGAACTGCCCAACTAATGAAAAACTGTTTTTT.

On this clonotype itself: A read error may account for a junction end that differs from germline. The chain combines TRBV11-3 with TRBJ2-7; TRBD2 aligns across 11 bases. Germline-derived CDR1 and CDR2 are SGHNT and YENEEA. This CDR3 region has 16 residues. CDR3 sequence: CVSSLDGTSGFYEKYF. The CDR3 DNA is TGTGTCAGCAGCTTAGACGGGACTAGCGGATTTTACGAGAAGTACTTC.

Details on this clonotype: This may stem from a read error, because a much larger clone lies one nucleotide away. V and J are TRBV28 and TRBJ1-2, with a tentative D call TRBD1 (5 bases). CDR3 length: 15 residues. The germline V gene has CDR1 MDHEN and CDR2 SYDVKM. The CDR3 spells CVSSLDPGLDYGYTF. As DNA, the CDR3 is TGTGTCAGCAGTTTAGATCCAGGGTTGGACTATGGCTACACCTTC.

As for this clonotype: The conserved phenylalanine or tryptophan normally closing the CDR3 is absent here, so this likely arose from a read error. The rearrangement links TRBV11-2 to TRBJ2-7; 7 bases are shared with TRBD1. The germline V gene has CDR1 SGHAT and CDR2 FQNNGV. This CDR3 comprises 15 residues. CDR3 coding DNA: TGTGCAAGCAGCACCGTGACAGGGCGCACCTACGAGCAGTACTCC. Amino acids: CASSTVTGRTYEQYS.

A note on this clonotype: A much larger clone is a single base away; this may be a read error. The chain combines TRBV24-1 with TRBJ2-5, with 11 bases that match TRBD2. The CDR3 is 19 residues long. Germline V gene sequence: CDR1 KGHDR, CDR2 SFDVKD. The CDR3, as DNA: TGTGCCACCAGTGACCCTACTCCTAAACTAGCGGGGGCCGGAGAGATCCAGTACTTC. It specifies CATSDPTPKLAGAGEIQYF.

As to this clonotype: A much more abundant neighbour one base away suggests this may be a read error. The genes are TRBV20-1 and TRBJ2-7; D unclear. Germline values: CDR1 DFQATT, CDR2 SNEGSKA (reference sequence). The CDR3 is made up of 15 amino acids. Here the CDR3 reads CSAPVTAHDFYKQYF. CDR3 DNA sequence: TGCAGTGCGCCGGTTACGGCCCACGACTTCTACAAGCAGTACTTC.

Worth noting for this clonotype: One end of the junction varies from germline; a read error may be responsible. This rearrangement joins TRBV5-1 to TRBJ1-1; D is possibly TRBD1 (6 bases). Looked up from germline, CDR1 is SGHRS and CDR2 is YFSETQ. The CDR3 spans 19 residues. As DNA, the CDR3 is TGCGCCAGCAGCATATTTCCGACAGGTGCCCGGGGGATGAACACTGAAGCTATCTTT. Translation gives CASSIFPTGARGMNTEAIF.

Comments on this clonotype: One end of the junction is discordant with germline, which a read error may explain. The V call is TRBV29-1, the J call TRBJ1-1; 9 bases line up with TRBD1. There are 13 residues in the CDR3. Germline values: CDR1 SQVTM, CDR2 ANQGSEA. The CDR3 nucleotides are TGCATCGGAGCCGGGACAGGGAACACTGAAGCTCTCTTT. This sequence encodes CIGAGTGNTEALF.

About this clonotype: At one boundary the junction diverges from the germline segment, which might be a read error. This chain uses TRBV5-4 with TRBJ2-7, with D possibly TRBD2 on 5 matching bases. Germline CDR1 reads SGHNT; CDR2 reads YYREEE (reference sequence). CDR3 length equals 13 residues. The CDR3 reads CASSMGETYEQYF. Here the CDR3 DNA reads TGTGCTAGCAGCATGGGAGAGACCTACGAGCAGTACTTC.